This T cell receptor beta chain is from a study of T cells in Graves' hyperthyroidism and ophthalmopathy. Study as a whole: Specimen type is peripheral blood, collected at initial diagnosis prior to any treatment.

TCR beta CDR3 regions were amplified from RNA transcripts. With the HTBI primer set, the TCR CDR3 went through a first round of RT-PCR. TCRdb reprocessed the multiplex PCR reads via MiXCR and lists one record per CDR3 protein. The sample has around 290,000 distinct CDR3 sequences, around 13% seen once; the top ten hold around 8%. Study outcomes and limitations: Most thyroid-expanded clonotypes above 0.001 were also found in blood.

This clonotype was found many times. Antigen unknown. The CDR3 runs to 18 residues. Trimming left V 1 base short and J 1 base short, with 19 bases between. The germline gives CDR1 LGHDT, CDR2 YNNKEL (reference sequence). The patients, who ranged from 18 to 65 in age, presented with newly diagnosed hyperthyroidism lasting under 2 months. Cells are PBMCs isolated from 9 to 10 ml of fresh blood. The chain recombines TRBV3-1 with TRBJ2-5, with D possibly called TRBD1 or TRBD2 (5 bases each). Sequenced sample: blood. The TCR originated in a woman aged 40 to 50 with Graves' hyperthyroidism. In DNA, the CDR3 is TGTGCCAGCAGCCAAGCCCCGGGACGAGAGCCCCGCCAAGAGACCCAGTACTTC. It translates to CASSQAPGREPRQETQYF.